The rows below give T cell receptor beta chains drawn from one sample of a study of Ad26.COV2.S vaccination and SARS-CoV-2 variants. TCRdb's table, derived via immunoSEQ multiplex PCR, lists solely in-frame clones and lacks some. Of 300,000 to 350,000 clones in the sample, 85% to 90% were seen once. This specimen was peripheral blood, taken in a trial of Ad26.COV2.S vaccine versus placebo. The receptors come from a person between 18 and 60 years old who received the Ad26.COV2.S COVID-19 vaccine or a placebo. Both conserved end residues are part of each CDR3. Each record gives: clone size, J gene, D gene, V gene, CDR3 protein, CDR3 DNA. D genes are given only for firm matches. A clone size is listed for some rows: how often the clone was seen (once, few, many), or a class if it is expanded.

>.|TRBJ1-6|.|TRBV12-3/TRBV12-4
CASRTGSISPLHF
TGTGCCAGTCGTACAGGGTCTATTTCACCCCTCCACTTT
>.|TRBJ1-4|TRBD1|TRBV5-4
CASSFGMGQGGEKLFF
TGTGCCAGCAGCTTCGGAATGGGACAGGGGGGTGAAAAACTGTTTTTT
>.|TRBJ2-1|TRBD2|TRBV29-1
CSLGSGSRVVEFF
TGCAGCCTAGGTAGCGGGAGTAGAGTCGTTGAGTTCTTC
>few|TRBJ2-2|TRBD1|TRBV19
CASSPRQGQNTGELFF
TGTGCCAGTAGTCCAAGACAGGGGCAGAACACCGGGGAGCTGTTTTTT
>once|TRBJ1-5|.|TRBV2
CASSDEAYSNQPQHF
TGTGCCAGCAGTGACGAAGCATATAGCAATCAGCCCCAGCATTTT
>.|TRBJ2-1|TRBD1|TRBV24-1
CATSEAGTAGNEQFF
TGTGCCACCAGTGAGGCTGGGACAGCTGGGAATGAGCAGTTCTTC
>.|TRBJ2-7|.|TRBV7-9
CASSPGSVGTYEQYF
TGTGCCAGCAGCCCCGGCTCTGTCGGGACCTACGAGCAGTACTTC
>.|TRBJ1-1|.|TRBV7-2
CASSRGGQSDTEAFF
TGTGCCAGCAGCCGGGGGGGGCAGTCGGACACTGAAGCTTTCTTT
>few|TRBJ1-5|.|TRBV28
CASSLRVRPQHF
TGTGCCAGCAGTTTACGGGTCCGGCCCCAGCATTTT
>once|TRBJ2-3|TRBD2|TRBV13
CASRTWTSSWDTQYF
TGTGCCAGCAGGACTTGGACTAGCTCGTGGGATACGCAGTATTTT
>.|TRBJ2-2|TRBD2|TRBV9
CASSASGANTGELFF
TGTGCCAGCAGCGCTAGCGGGGCGAACACCGGGGAGCTGTTTTTT
>.|TRBJ2-1|TRBD2|TRBV4-3
CASSQVLAGVGYNEQFF
TGCGCCAGCAGCCAAGTCTTAGCGGGAGTTGGCTACAATGAGCAGTTCTTC
>.|TRBJ2-5|TRBD1|TRBV6-2/TRBV6-3
CASSTGQGTQETQYF
TGTGCCAGCAGTACCGGACAGGGTACCCAAGAGACCCAGTACTTC
>.|TRBJ2-3|TRBD1|TRBV5-1
CASSEGAPSTDTQYF
TGCGCCAGCAGCGAGGGGGCCCCTAGCACAGATACGCAGTATTTT
>.|TRBJ2-3|TRBD2|TRBV13
CASSPRGGPQYF
TGTGCCAGCAGCCCGCGGGGGGGGCCGCAGTATTTT
>.|TRBJ1-4|.|TRBV18
CASSPSWGEKLFF
TGTGCCAGCTCACCATCCTGGGGGGAAAAACTGTTTTTT